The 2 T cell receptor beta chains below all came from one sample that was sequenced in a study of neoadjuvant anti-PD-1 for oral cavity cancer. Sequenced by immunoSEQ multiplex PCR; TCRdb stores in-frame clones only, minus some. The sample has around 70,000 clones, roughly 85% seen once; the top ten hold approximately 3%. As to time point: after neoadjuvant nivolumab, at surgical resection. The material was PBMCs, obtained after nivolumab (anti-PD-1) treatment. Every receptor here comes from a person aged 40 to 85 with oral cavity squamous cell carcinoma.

Here the CDR3 reads CASSRAQETQYF. CDR3 nucleotide sequence: TGTGCCAGCAGTCGGGCCCAAGAGACCCAGTACTTC. This chain uses TRBV25-1 with TRBJ2-5; D uncertain. The CDR3 covers 12 residues. The V gene lost 5 bases and the J gene lost 1 base, with 5 bases spanning the gap. Per germline, CDR1 MGHDK and CDR2 SYGVNS.

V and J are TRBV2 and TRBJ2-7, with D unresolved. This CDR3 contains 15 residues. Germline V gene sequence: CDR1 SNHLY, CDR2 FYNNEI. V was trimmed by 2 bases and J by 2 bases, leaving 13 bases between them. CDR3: CASSERRIGPYEQYF. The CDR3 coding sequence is TGTGCCAGCAGTGAACGTCGAATTGGGCCCTACGAGCAGTACTTC.